This T cell receptor (beta chain) was profiled in a study of blood T cell repertoires in COVID-19. The CDR3 spans 15 residues. The germline V and J ends were trimmed by 5 bases and 6 bases, with 17 bases remaining between them. Germline V gene sequence: CDR1 SEHNR, CDR2 FQNEAQ (reference sequence). Generated by immunoSEQ multiplex PCR, the TCRdb table keeps only in-frame clones and is missing some. The sample contains about 400,000 clones, about 89% of which appear only once. The chain uses TRBV7-9 and TRBJ2-1; tentative D call: TRBD2 (5 bases). The sequencing sample was made of peripheral blood. This receptor was obtained from a woman in her twenties or thirties with acute or convalescent COVID-19. For the CDR3, the DNA is TGTGCCAGCAGCATCGGACTGCACCTCGGCAATGAGCAGTTCTTC. Translated, it gives CASSIGLHLGNEQFF.